This T cell receptor (beta chain) was sequenced for a study of blood T cell repertoires in COVID-19. Study details: PBMCs, B-cell-depleted T cells, or T cells provided the cDNA or gDNA that made up the material.

Original handling: Amplification from reference gene primers served as the basis for estimated nucleated cell counts. The method was immunoSEQ multiplex PCR; TCRdb's version includes in-frame clones alone and lacks a portion of them. Clonal size and the V and J genes are those of that table, whereas D and trimming came from the DNA. The profile shows over 150,000 clones, around 83% of them singletons. Trimming pared 3 bases from V and 4 bases from J, leaving 13 bases between. This CDR3 is built from 15 residues. The germline CDR1 and CDR2 sequences are KGHSH and LQKENI. V gene TRBV18 combines with J gene TRBJ2-1; D unresolved. The sequenced sample was peripheral blood. This receptor was obtained from a man aged 35-49 years with acute or convalescent COVID-19. The CDR3 sequence: CASSPNPTAYNEQFF. The CDR3 region has the DNA TGTGCCAGCTCACCTAATCCTACCGCTTACAATGAGCAGTTCTTC.